A selection of T cell receptor beta chains follows, all from one sample in a study of T cell repertoires in cytomegalovirus infection. What these receptors recognize is not known. Each CDR3 protein is one row after TCRdb ran MiXCR on the reads. The sample yields some 700,000 distinct CDR3 sequences, 30% to 40% seen once. This specimen consisted of cultured PBMCs, obtained from culture after CMV antigen stimulation. The receptors stem from a human donor in good health (CMV status not recorded). Some clones in this sample may be carry-over from other donors' samples. CDR3s include the opening cysteine and the closing phenylalanine or tryptophan. D genes are given only for firm matches. Size is stated for part of the rows, as once, few or many counts, or as a class when the clone is expanded.

CASSIRPSSEQYF,TGTGCCAGCAGCATACGCCCTTCTAGCGAGCAGTACTTC,TRBJ2-7,TRBV7-2,many,-
CSALRTGSYNSPLHF,TGCAGTGCTCTTCGGACAGGCTCCTATAATTCACCCCTCCACTTT,TRBJ1-6,TRBV20-1,once,TRBD1
CASNVWAAETQYF,TGTGCCAGCAATGTGTGGGCCGCGGAGACCCAGTACTTC,TRBJ2-5,TRBV2,-,-
CASSLVGTGSYNEQFF,TGTGCCAGCAGCTTAGTTGGGACAGGTTCCTACAATGAGCAGTTCTTC,TRBJ2-1,TRBV7-2,many,TRBD1
CASSYSGTNTQYF,TGTGCCAGCAGTTACTCGGGCACAAATACGCAGTATTTT,TRBJ2-3,TRBV6-2/TRBV6-3,-,-
CASSLATTEQFF,TGTGCCAGCAGCCTGGCGACGACTGAGCAGTTCTTC,TRBJ2-1,TRBV11-3,few,-
CASSWWQGGSYGYTF,TGTGCCAGCAGCTGGTGGCAGGGGGGAAGTTATGGCTACACCTTC,TRBJ1-2,TRBV11-2,few,TRBD1
CASSLELQRNTF,TGTGCCAGCAGTTTAGAGTTGCAAAGGAACACCTTC,TRBJ1-2,TRBV12-3/TRBV12-4,-,-
CASSSPGLKQFF,TGTGCCAGCAGCTCCCCGGGACTCAAGCAGTTCTTC,TRBJ2-1,TRBV7-2,few,-
CASSPPDSNHNEQFF,TGTGCCAGCAGCCCCCCGGACTCGAACCACAATGAGCAGTTCTTC,TRBJ2-1,TRBV6-2/TRBV6-3,-,-
CAISESEGRAFF,TGTGCCATCAGTGAGTCTGAGGGGCGAGCTTTCTTT,TRBJ1-1,TRBV10-3,few,-
CASSLMWGPGDTQYF,TGTGCCAGCAGCTTAATGTGGGGACCGGGGGATACGCAGTATTTT,TRBJ2-3,TRBV7-2,-,-
CASNLRHDSNQPQHF,TGTGCCAGCAACTTACGTCACGATAGCAATCAGCCCCAGCATTTT,TRBJ1-5,TRBV12-3/TRBV12-4,-,-
CASSVSSPTEAFF,TGTGCCAGCAGTGTTAGCAGTCCCACTGAAGCTTTCTTT,TRBJ1-1,TRBV2,-,-
CASSSGQGAYNYGYTF,TGTGCCAGCAGCTCCGGACAGGGGGCGTATAACTATGGCTACACCTTC,TRBJ1-2,TRBV4-2,-,TRBD1
CASCRGLSTYNEQFF,TGTGCCAGCTGCAGGGGGCTATCGACCTACAATGAGCAGTTCTTC,TRBJ2-1,TRBV6-2/TRBV6-3,-,TRBD1
CASSRPAQPQHF,TGTGCCAGCAGCCGCCCTGCTCAGCCCCAGCATTTT,TRBJ1-5,TRBV7-2,-,-
CATSDLTSAGETQYF,TGTGCCACCAGTGATTTGACTAGCGCTGGAGAGACCCAGTACTTC,TRBJ2-5,TRBV24-1,-,TRBD2
CASSPNAGGSNQPQHF,TGTGCCAGCTCACCAAACGCAGGGGGTAGCAATCAGCCCCAGCATTTT,TRBJ1-5,TRBV18,-,TRBD1
CASSLEGIGYTEAFF,TGCGCCAGCAGCTTGGAGGGGATTGGGTACACTGAAGCTTTCTTT,TRBJ1-1,TRBV5-1,-,-
CASKQNTEAFF,TGTGCCAGTAAACAGAACACTGAAGCTTTCTTT,TRBJ1-1,TRBV19,few,-
CASSLEVGRQTQYF,TGTGCCAGCAGCTTAGAGGTCGGGCGGCAGACCCAGTACTTC,TRBJ2-5,TRBV7-2,-,-
CASSYLADYNEQFF,TGTGCCAGCAGTTACCTAGCGGACTACAATGAGCAGTTCTTC,TRBJ2-1,TRBV6-5,few,TRBD2
CASSRHLPRGSQFF,TGTGCCAGCAGCCGGCACTTGCCCAGGGGTTCACAGTTCTTC,TRBJ2-1,TRBV11-2,-,-
CASSLDAGGLSNQPQHF,TGTGCCAGCAGCTTAGATGCAGGGGGTTTAAGCAATCAGCCCCAGCATTTT,TRBJ1-5,TRBV7-2,many,TRBD1
CASSEWEGNQPQHF,TGCGCCAGCAGTGAGTGGGAGGGCAATCAGCCCCAGCATTTT,TRBJ1-5,TRBV10-2,few,-
CASSPEVDTQYF,TGTGCCAGCAGCCCAGAGGTGGATACGCAGTATTTT,TRBJ2-3,TRBV7-8,many,-
CATSERDQPQHF,TGTGCCACCAGTGAAAGGGATCAGCCCCAGCATTTT,TRBJ1-5,TRBV24-1,-,-